The 5 T cell receptor beta chains in this list originate from one sample, sequenced in a study of OX40 agonist ivuxolimab in advanced cancers. Method: immunoSEQ multiplex PCR; TCRdb's copy keeps in-frame clones and lacks some. The data show about 18,000 clones, with approximately 83% seen just once and 40% to 45% held by the top ten. The input for sequencing was CD4+ or CD8+ T cells sorted from blood, taken in a trial of the OX40 agonist ivuxolimab. The receptors were sampled from an adult with an advanced solid tumor such as melanoma, head and neck, liver or kidney cancer.

The chain recombines TRBV27 with TRBJ2-1, with no clear D. With 6 bases removed from V and 3 bases from J, the gap between germline ends came to 6 bases. Germline values: CDR1 MNHEY, CDR2 SMNVEV (reference sequence). This CDR3 has 12 amino acids. The CDR3 spells CASRVGYNEQFF. The DNA of the CDR3 is TGTGCCAGCAGGGTGGGCTACAATGAGCAGTTCTTC.

This clone has just a few counts. V and J are TRBV2 and TRBJ1-2; perhaps TRBD1 as D (5 bases). The CDR3 covers 13 residues. With 11 bases removed from V and 8 bases from J, the gap between germline ends came to 21 bases. Germline V gene lookup returns CDR1 SNHLY and CDR2 FYNNEI. The CDR3 region has the DNA TGTGCCGGGGAGGACCGAGGGGCCGAGGGCTACACCTTC. The encoded protein is CAGEDRGAEGYTF. Using reference TRBV2 and TRBJ1-2 for the parts outside the CDR3, the full variable domain is EPEVTQTPSHQVTQMGQEVILRCVPISNHLYFYWYRQILGQKVEFLVSFYNNEISEKSEIFDDQFSVERPDGSNFTLKIRSTKLEDSAMYFCAGEDRGAEGYTFGSGTRLTVV.

The genes are TRBV6-1 and TRBJ2-3, with 8 bases lining up with TRBD2. The CDR3 loop spans 14 amino acids. The V segment lost 3 bases and the J segment 3 bases; nucleotides outside the gene matches: 2. Germline CDR1 reads MNHNS; CDR2 reads SASEGT. The chain's CDR3 is CASSEGLGTDTQYF. CDR3 nucleotides: TGTGCCAGCAGTGAGGGACTAGGTACAGATACGCAGTATTTT.

The chain combines TRBV7-9 with TRBJ2-3; no clear D gene. Per the germline V gene, CDR1 is SEHNR and CDR2 is FQNEAQ (reference sequence). This CDR3 comprises 14 residues. V lost 6 bases and J 0 bases, leaving 10 bases between the germline ends. CDR3 sequence (DNA): TGTGCCAGCAGTTCACACCCTAGCACAGATACGCAGTATTTT. Protein product: CASSSHPSTDTQYF.

The V and J genes are TRBV27 and TRBJ2-7, with D possibly matching TRBD2 (7 bases). In germline, CDR1 is MNHEY, CDR2 SMNVEV (reference sequence). The CDR3 is 14 amino acids. V lost 2 bases to trimming and J lost 1 base, with 9 bases between them. In DNA, the CDR3 is TGTGCCAGCAGTTTACGGGGGGCTTCCTACGAGCAGTACTTC. It yields the protein CASSLRGASYEQYF.